These T cell receptor beta chains were read from a single sample in a study of shared T cell receptors in the human thymus. Sequenced by immunoSEQ multiplex PCR; TCRdb stores in-frame clones only, minus some. The repertoire has over 350,000 clones, just under 95% of them found once; the top ten carry around 0.018%. Sequenced input: thymocytes. These TCRs come from a human donor. The CDR3 runs from the conserved cysteine through the conserved F or W. D genes are given only for firm matches. Size is stated for part of the rows, as once, few or many counts, or as a class when the clone is expanded.

D	V	J	size	DNA	CDR3
-	TRBV7-9	TRBJ1-5	-	TGTGCCAGCAGCTTTTCTCATCAGCCCCAGCATTTT	CASSFSHQPQHF
-	TRBV7-9	TRBJ1-3	-	TGTGCCAGCATCCTAGAGGGGACGTTTGGAAACACCATATATTTT	CASILEGTFGNTIYF
-	TRBV10-3	TRBJ2-5	-	TGTGCCATCAGGCGTGGCGGCTCGGGGCAAGAGACCCAGTACTTC	CAIRRGGSGQETQYF
-	TRBV5-5	TRBJ2-1	once	TGTGCCAGCAGCTTCGCCAGGAGCTCCTACAATGAGCAGTTCTTC	CASSFARSSYNEQFF
TRBD1	TRBV19	TRBJ2-3	-	TGTGCCAGTAGTCCCCGGTCGGGACAGGGGGCTACAGATACGCAGTATTTT	CASSPRSGQGATDTQYF
TRBD1	TRBV7-6	TRBJ2-5	-	TGTGCCAGCAGTAGGACAGGGGGCTGGGAGACCCAGTACTTC	CASSRTGGWETQYF
-	TRBV6-1	TRBJ1-2	-	TGTGCCAGCAGGAGGGGAGCTAACTATGGCTACACCTTC	CASRRGANYGYTF
TRBD1	TRBV10-2	TRBJ1-4	-	TGCGCCAGCATGCAGGGGGGGATCTCAACTAATGAAAAACTGTTTTTT	CASMQGGISTNEKLFF
-	TRBV30	TRBJ1-2	-	TGTGCCTGGAGTGTTTGGGGACATAGCAGGGCCTATGGCTACACCTTC	CAWSVWGHSRAYGYTF
-	TRBV4-3	TRBJ2-5	-	TGCGCCAGCAGCCAAGAAGCGACTGCGGCTAGACGAGAGACCCAGTACTTC	CASSQEATAARRETQYF
-	TRBV9	TRBJ2-7	-	TGTGCCAGCAGCCCGTCGCGACTTGGTCACGAGCAGTACTTC	CASSPSRLGHEQYF
-	TRBV25-1	TRBJ1-5	-	TGTGCCAGCACCGAATACTCCGGGCAGGGGCCGTGCGATCAGCCCCAGCATTTT	CASTEYSGQGPCDQPQHF
TRBD2	TRBV4-1	TRBJ2-7	-	TGTGCCAGCAGCCAGCGGGAGGTTCGATACTTC	CASSQREVRYF
TRBD2	TRBV27	TRBJ2-3	-	TGTGCCAGCAGTTATACGGGAGGGCGTATATTACGAGATACGCAGTATTTT	CASSYTGGRILRDTQYF
TRBD2	TRBV2	TRBJ2-5	-	TGTGCCAGCAGTGAAGTTCTGGGGTCTAGCGGGAGCAGGACAGAGACCCAGTACTTC	CASSEVLGSSGSRTETQYF
-	TRBV7-6	TRBJ2-7	-	TGTGCCAGCAGCTTAGGTTCCCGTGAGGAGCAGTACTTC	CASSLGSREEQYF
-	TRBV28	TRBJ1-4	-	TGTGCCAGCAGTTGTTACAGGGAGGAGGGTGAAAAACTGTTTTTT	CASSCYREEGEKLFF
-	TRBV28	TRBJ1-2	-	TGTGCCAGCAGCTTCGGGGTGGGTAACTATGGCTACACCTTC	CASSFGVGNYGYTF
TRBD2	TRBV9	TRBJ2-7	-	TGTGCCAGCAGCTCCGGGACTAGCGGAGAGAGGTCCTACGAGCAGTACTTC	CASSSGTSGERSYEQYF
-	TRBV10-1	TRBJ2-3	-	TGCGCCAGCAGTGAGGGGGACACAGATACGCAGTATTTT	CASSEGDTDTQYF
-	TRBV9	TRBJ1-2	-	TGTGCCAGCAGCGTAGCGACAGGAGCTAACTATGGCTACACCTTC	CASSVATGANYGYTF
-	TRBV19	TRBJ2-7	-	TGTGCCAGTAGTGACCGAACCCCCTACGAGCAGTACTTC	CASSDRTPYEQYF
-	TRBV10-1	TRBJ2-1	-	TGCGCCAGCAGTGGCCCAGGAGGGCAGGGGGATGAGCAGTTCTTC	CASSGPGGQGDEQFF
-	TRBV12-5	TRBJ1-1	-	TGTGCTAGTGGTTCCCGACGGAGAGAAGCTTTCTTT	CASGSRRREAFF
TRBD1	TRBV5-1	TRBJ2-3	-	TGCGCCAGCAGTCGTTACAGGGGAAGCACAGATACGCAGTATTTT	CASSRYRGSTDTQYF
TRBD1	TRBV28	TRBJ1-2	few	TGTGCCATCACGACAGGGAACTATGGCTACACCTTC	CAITTGNYGYTF
-	TRBV11-2	TRBJ1-5	few	TGTGCCAGCAGCCCAGGAGGATCTCATAGCAATCAGCCCCAGCATTTT	CASSPGGSHSNQPQHF
-	TRBV6-1	TRBJ1-4	-	TGTGCCAGCAGTGAGGGCCAGCTGAATGAAAAACTGTTTTTT	CASSEGQLNEKLFF
TRBD1	TRBV2	TRBJ1-4	-	TGTGCCAGCAGCGAGGCCGACAGGGGTAATGAAAAACTGTTTTTT	CASSEADRGNEKLFF
-	TRBV5-1	TRBJ2-2	once	TGCGCCAGCAGCTCAAACGGGACTTACAAGCCTGAGGAGCTGTTTTTT	CASSSNGTYKPEELFF
-	TRBV5-4	TRBJ2-1	-	TGTGCCAGCAGGAATATTCTTTACAATGAGCAGTTCTTC	CASRNILYNEQFF